The 13 T cell receptor beta chains listed next were all sequenced from one sample in a study of blood T cell repertoires in COVID-19. Method: immunoSEQ multiplex PCR; TCRdb's copy keeps in-frame clones and lacks some. The data show some 120,000 clones, around four fifths seen once. Sequenced sample: PBMCs or T cells enriched from blood (not recorded which). The origin of the receptors is a young man who had recovered from COVID-19.

The chain joins TRBV15 to TRBJ2-2; TRBD1 aligns across 10 bases. Germline CDR1 reads LNHNV; CDR2 reads YYDKDF (reference sequence). The CDR3 length is 14 residues. The trim removed 1 base at V and 9 bases at J, leaving 2 bases unmatched. The CDR3 bases are TGTGCCACCAGCAGAGGGACAGGGGGAAGGGAGCTGTTTTTT. It specifies CATSRGTGGRELFF.

This clone was seen a few times. The V and J genes are TRBV5-6 and TRBJ2-1; 11 bases align to TRBD2. Germline V CDR1 and CDR2: SGHDT, YYEEEE. Germline trimming cut 0 bases from V and 0 bases from J; bases unmatched to any gene: 8. The CDR3 has 19 amino acids. The CDR3 DNA sequence: TGTGCCAGCAGCTTGGTGAGGACTAGCGGGTCGAGCTCCTACAATGAGCAGTTCTTC. It yields the protein CASSLVRTSGSSSYNEQFF.

The chain employs TRBV5-4 and TRBJ2-5, with a possible D match to TRBD2 (7 bases). CDR1 and CDR2 from the germline V gene are SGHNT and YYREEE (reference sequence). The ends were cut back, 0 bases at V and 4 bases at J, with 19 bases in the middle. This CDR3 has 17 amino acids. In nucleotides, the CDR3 is TGTGCCAGCAGCTTGGGAGGAGGGGGGAGGGCCGGAGAGACCCAGTACTTC. It yields the protein CASSLGGGGRAGETQYF.

This rearrangement joins TRBV9 to TRBJ2-1; tentative D call: TRBD2 (6 bases). V gave up 2 bases and J gave up 9 bases, with 9 bases separating them. The CDR3 has 12 residues. Germline CDR1 SGDLS, CDR2 YYNGEE. The CDR3 sequence is CASSVTSTEQFF. The CDR3 bases are TGTGCCAGCAGCGTTACTAGCACTGAGCAGTTCTTC.

Here the CDR3 DNA reads TGCGCCAGCAGCCTCGGAGAAAGGGGGAATGAAAAACTGTTTTTT. This gives the protein CASSLGERGNEKLFF. The rearrangement links TRBV5-1 to TRBJ1-4; TRBD1 is a possible D gene (6 bases). There are 15 residues in the CDR3. The V gene lost 4 bases and the J gene lost 5 bases, with 15 bases spanning the gap. Germline loops: CDR1 SGHRS, CDR2 YFSETQ.

This sequence joins TRBV27 and TRBJ1-2; 8 bases are a match to TRBD1. V was clipped by 8 bases and J by 7 bases; unmatched bases: 6. Germline values: CDR1 MNHEY, CDR2 SMNVEV (reference sequence). The CDR3 covers 12 residues. The CDR3 sequence: CASRQGAGGYTF. CDR3 DNA: TGTGCCAGCCGTCAGGGGGCGGGTGGCTACACCTTC.

This clone was observed once. The chain uses TRBV10-3 and TRBJ2-2; unclear D gene. Per germline, CDR1 ENHRY and CDR2 SYGVKD. The CDR3 spans 11 residues. The CDR3 loop reads CATGDTGELFF. In DNA form, the CDR3 reads TGTGCAACCGGTGATACCGGGGAGCTGTTTTTT.

This clone was recorded once. The chain joins TRBV3-1 (or the pseudogene TRBV3-2) to TRBJ1-2; possibly TRBD1 for D (6 bases). The V and J ends lost 2 bases and 5 bases respectively, with 12 bases between them. The V gene's germline CDR1 is LGHDT and CDR2 YNNKEL (reference sequence). This CDR3 comprises 14 residues. The CDR3: CASSQQTGPYGYTF. DNA of the CDR3: TGTGCCAGCAGCCAACAGACAGGCCCGTATGGCTACACCTTC.

In this sample, this clone turned up once. V gene TRBV12-5 combines with J gene TRBJ2-1; D may be TRBD1 (5 bases). Looked up from germline, CDR1 is LGHNT and CDR2 is FRNRAP. This CDR3 spans 17 amino acids. The V end was cut by 5 bases, the J end by 10 bases, with 27 bases between. The CDR3 DNA reads TGTGCTAGTGGTCCTGGCGGACAAAGTAGGAGTAGTAGAGAGCAGTTCTTC. This sequence encodes CASGPGGQSRSSREQFF.

The V and J genes are TRBV15 and TRBJ2-7; the D gene is possibly TRBD1 (6 bases). The length of the CDR3 is 15 residues. V lost 0 bases, J lost 5 bases, and 14 bases lay in between. Germline CDR1 LNHNV, CDR2 YYDKDF (reference sequence). CDR3 residues: CATSRDNRALDEQYV. DNA of the CDR3: TGTGCCACCAGCAGAGATAACAGGGCACTTGACGAGCAGTACGTC.

V gene TRBV6-5 combines with J gene TRBJ2-1; 12 bases align to TRBD2. Germline V CDR1 and CDR2: MNHEY, SVGAGI. This CDR3 is built from 15 residues. V dropped 4 bases and J dropped 6; count of bases not matched to a gene: 4. The CDR3, as DNA: TGTGCCAGCAGTTCAGGACTAGCGGGGCGCAATGAGCAGTTCTTC. This translates into CASSSGLAGRNEQFF.

The V and J genes are TRBV10-3 and TRBJ1-5, with 10 nucleotides matching TRBD1. CDR1 and CDR2 from the germline V gene are ENHRY and SYGVKD. The CDR3 extends over 16 amino acids. Trimming cost V 5 bases and J 6 bases; bases outside gene matches: 10. DNA for the CDR3: TGTGCCATCAGTCCCGATGACAGGGGGCGCCCTCAGCCCCAGCATTTT. Translation gives CAISPDDRGRPQPQHF.

This chain links TRBV10-2 with TRBJ1-1; 8 bases line up with TRBD1. The CDR3 has 14 residues. Unmatched junction bases numbered 10, after V lost 6 bases and J lost 7 bases. CDR1 and CDR2 from the germline V gene are WSHSY and SAAADI. The CDR3 is CASRAAGTGYEAFF. The CDR3 bases are TGCGCCAGCAGGGCTGCCGGGACAGGCTATGAAGCTTTCTTT.